Presented here are 12 T cell receptor beta chains from one specimen sequenced in a study of OX40 agonist ivuxolimab in advanced cancers. Assay: immunoSEQ multiplex PCR; the TCRdb copy retains only in-frame clones and omits some. The data hold 54,000 or so clones, with around 80% observed a single time. Sequencing used CD4+ or CD8+ T cells sorted from blood, obtained in a trial of the OX40 agonist ivuxolimab. The receptors shown here come from an adult with an advanced solid tumor such as melanoma, head and neck, liver or kidney cancer.

The chain joins TRBV7-9 to TRBJ2-3; D is unclear. The germline V gene encodes CDR1 SEHNR and CDR2 FQNEAQ (reference sequence). This CDR3 has 15 residues. Trimming removed 1 base from V and 2 bases from J, with 10 bases in between. CDR3 loop: CASSLDVQATDTQYF. The CDR3 region has the DNA TGTGCCAGCAGCTTAGATGTGCAGGCCACAGATACGCAGTATTTT.

The chain employs TRBV19 and TRBJ1-3; a weak D match, TRBD1 (5 bases). CDR1 and CDR2 from the germline V gene are LNHDA and SQIVND (reference sequence). Trimming took 5 bases from V and 4 from J, leaving 12 bases between them. The CDR3 loop spans 14 amino acids. CDR3 region: CASSPWTRGNTIYF. CDR3 in DNA: TGTGCCAGTAGTCCTTGGACAAGAGGAAACACCATATATTTT.

This sequence joins TRBV2 and TRBJ1-6; D possibly corresponds to TRBD1 (5 bases). V lost 6 bases to trimming and J lost 9 bases, with 12 bases between them. The germline V gene has CDR1 SNHLY and CDR2 FYNNEI. The CDR3 runs to 13 residues. CDR3 in amino acids: CASRGREGSPLHF. The CDR3 coding sequence is TGTGCCAGCAGAGGCAGGGAAGGTTCACCCCTCCACTTT. Filled out from reference TRBV2 and TRBJ1-6, the complete variable domain reads EPEVTQTPSHQVTQMGQEVILRCVPISNHLYFYWYRQILGQKVEFLVSFYNNEISEKSEIFDDQFSVERPDGSNFTLKIRSTKLEDSAMYFCASRGREGSPLHFGNGTRLTVT.

The chain joins TRBV2 to TRBJ1-3; D unresolved. Germline CDR1 is SNHLY and CDR2 is FYNNEI. The CDR3 consists of 12 residues. The V gene lost 6 bases and the J gene lost 0 bases, with 3 bases spanning the gap. The CDR3 region is CASRFSGNTIYF. The CDR3 DNA reads as TGTGCCAGCAGATTCTCTGGAAACACCATATATTTT. The full variable domain, its missing parts supplied by reference TRBV2 and TRBJ1-3, is EPEVTQTPSHQVTQMGQEVILRCVPISNHLYFYWYRQILGQKVEFLVSFYNNEISEKSEIFDDQFSVERPDGSNFTLKIRSTKLEDSAMYFCASRFSGNTIYFGEGSWLTVV.

This rearrangement joins TRBV14 to TRBJ2-2; D not resolved. The CDR3 extends over 14 amino acids. The V and J ends lost 2 bases and 4 bases respectively, with 8 bases between them. CDR1 SGHDN and CDR2 FVKESK come from the germline V gene. The chain's CDR3 is CASSQYLSTGELFF. DNA for the CDR3: TGTGCCAGCAGCCAATATTTGAGCACCGGGGAGCTGTTTTTT.

The genes are TRBV9 and TRBJ1-6, with 8 bases that match TRBD1. J lost 7 bases, V lost 4 bases, and 4 bases had no gene match. In germline, CDR1 is SGDLS, CDR2 YYNGEE. This CDR3 spans 14 amino acids. CDR3 sequence (DNA): TGTGCCAGCAGCTACCGGACAGGGAATTCACCCCTCCACTTT. Amino acids: CASSYRTGNSPLHF.

The chain recombines TRBV5-1 with TRBJ2-3; maybe TRBD2 (5 bases). Germline CDR1 SGHRS, CDR2 YFSETQ. The V and J ends lost 0 bases and 4 bases respectively, with 12 bases between them. CDR3 length: 15 amino acids. As DNA, the CDR3 is TGCGCCAGCAGCTTGGCCGAGGGTAGTGCAGATACGCAGTATTTT. Protein sequence: CASSLAEGSADTQYF.

This rearrangement joins TRBV10-2 to TRBJ2-7; 7 bases line up with TRBD2. V shed 7 bases, J shed 5 bases, and the junction held 2 bases outside the gene matches. Germline CDR1 reads WSHSY; CDR2 reads SAAADI. The CDR3 totals 11 residues. In DNA form, the CDR3 reads TGCGCCAGCAACGGGGGGAACGAGCAGTACTTC. Amino acid sequence: CASNGGNEQYF.

The V and J genes are TRBV7-2 and TRBJ1-5; TRBD1 matches 9 bases. The CDR3 loop spans 15 amino acids. Germline CDR1 is SGHTA and CDR2 is FQGNSA. V shed 5 bases, J shed 7 bases, and the junction held 9 bases outside the gene matches. The CDR3 DNA sequence: TGTGCCAGCAGCCCGGGGGGAACAGGGGGCCAGCCCCAGCATTTT. This encodes CASSPGGTGGQPQHF.

This clone was seen more than once but under ten times. The V call is TRBV6-1, the J call TRBJ1-5; D is perhaps TRBD1 (6 bases). With 5 bases removed from V and 7 bases from J, the gap between germline ends came to 18 bases. Germline V gives CDR1 MNHNS, CDR2 SASEGT. This CDR3 contains 15 residues. The chain's CDR3 is CASSPTGTKSQPQHF. CDR3 bases: TGTGCCAGCAGTCCGACCGGGACAAAAAGCCAGCCCCAGCATTTT.

The chain combines TRBV23-1 with TRBJ2-4; 7 nucleotides agree with TRBD2. TRBV23-1 is treated as an ORF (open reading frame) with a function not yet certain. The V segment lost 9 bases and the J segment 8 bases; nucleotides outside the gene matches: 16. The length of the CDR3 is 15 residues. The CDR3 DNA is TGCGCCAGGAGCCCGACTAGCTTACTAGGGGACATTCAGTACTTC. Encoded protein: CARSPTSLLGDIQYF.

This chain links TRBV6-1 with TRBJ2-3; D not resolved. The CDR3 consists of 15 residues. The V gene lost 6 bases and the J gene lost 2 bases, with 15 bases spanning the gap. Germline loops: CDR1 MNHNS, CDR2 SASEGT. In DNA, the CDR3 is TGTGCCAGCAGCCCTGGAGCTTCAACCACAGATACGCAGTATTTT. Translation: CASSPGASTTDTQYF.